The 26 T cell receptor beta chains in this list originate from one sample, sequenced in a study of persistence of HIV-infected CD4 T cells (dated by TCRdb to about 2020). TCRbeta repertoires were sequenced from genomic DNA with the immunoSEQ hsTCRB assay version 4 in survey mode. In TCRdb, the immuneACCESS table is reduced to in-frame sequences with V and J assigned. These tables do not hold every clone; where another copy was compared, an unresolved V gene accounts for under half, and the others remain unexplained. Here the sample has under 50,000 clones; approximately 89% occur a single time. The top ten hold 1.8% of the sample. Sample treatment or condition, as interpreted from the label and publication: suppressive antiretroviral therapy. As a nonspecific positive control representing the CD4+ T cell repertoire, the cells were stimulated with anti-CD3/anti-CD28 magnetic beads. Responding CD4+ T cells were sorted on the basis of upregulation of both CD40 ligand and CD69.

These receptors have no identified antigens. Sequenced material: CD4+ T cells sorted from PBMCs after roughly 18-hour stimulation, taken from a patient who received antiretroviral therapy. The cell subset or site label corresponds to: CD40L+CD69+ CD4 T cells responding to anti-CD3/anti-CD28 beads, representing the overall repertoire. The receptors were gathered from an adult man with HIV who was CMV-seropositive.

J is TRBJ2-7 and V is TRBV6-1; TRBD1 or TRBD2 may be the D gene (5 bases each). Germline V gene lookup returns CDR1 MNHNS and CDR2 SASEGT. CDR3 length equals 15 residues. Trimming took off 2 bases at V and 1 base at J, with 12 bases between the two ends. This chain's CDR3 is CASSEFGTKSYEQYF. The CDR3 DNA sequence: TGTGCCAGCAGTGAATTTGGGACGAAATCCTACGAGCAGTACTTC.

CDR3 bases: TGTGCCAGCAGCCTTAGGGGACTAGCGGGGGTCTTTGGTACGCAGTATTTT. It specifies CASSLRGLAGVFGTQYF. The chain links TRBV14 to TRBJ2-3; 14 nucleotides agree with TRBD2. The CDR3 has 17 residues. V lost 4 bases, J lost 8 bases, and 11 bases stayed unmatched. The germline CDR1 and CDR2 sequences are SGHDN and FVKESK.

The chain links TRBV6-5 to TRBJ1-5; D ambiguous. The germline gives CDR1 MNHEY, CDR2 SVGAGI. The V and J ends lost 3 bases and 5 bases respectively, with 8 bases between them. The CDR3 extends over 13 amino acids. The DNA for the CDR3 is TGTGCCAGCAGTTATAAGAGGGATCAGCCCCAGCATTTT. Protein product: CASSYKRDQPQHF.

The J gene is TRBJ1-4, the V gene TRBV18; D gene unclear. The V end was cut by 3 bases, the J end by 5 bases, with 13 bases between. CDR1 is KGHSH, CDR2 LQKENI, per germline. The CDR3 sequence is 15 residues long. The CDR3 DNA is TGTGCCAGCTCACCGGGTGGCAGTCCAAATGAAAAACTGTTTTTT. Its protein is CASSPGGSPNEKLFF.

The rearrangement uses TRBV14 and TRBJ2-7, with 10 bases lining up with TRBD1. There are 15 residues in the CDR3. Germline V CDR1 and CDR2: SGHDN, FVKESK. The V gene end was trimmed by 1 base and the J gene end by 2 bases; junction bases not matched to a gene: 2. This CDR3 reads CASSQGTGGTYEQYF. The CDR3 DNA is TGTGCCAGCAGCCAAGGGACAGGGGGAACCTACGAGCAGTACTTC.

CDR3 bases: TGTGCCAGCAGGCCCCCCCGGAGGGGTATAAGCACAGATACGCAGTATTTT. As protein: CASRPPRRGISTDTQYF. The chain combines TRBV28 with TRBJ2-3; weak D call: TRBD2 (6 bases). The CDR3 sequence is 17 residues long. Germline V gives CDR1 MDHEN, CDR2 SYDVKM. The V and J ends lost 6 bases and 0 bases respectively, with 19 bases between them.

This clone was seen only once. CDR3 loop: CASRTDRGQPYEQYF. CDR3 in DNA: TGCGCCAGCAGGACAGACAGGGGTCAACCCTACGAGCAGTACTTC. The J gene is TRBJ2-7, the V gene TRBV5-1; 8 nucleotides line up with TRBD1. The CDR3 contains 15 residues. Germline CDR1 is SGHRS and CDR2 is YFSETQ. V lost 5 bases, J lost 2 bases, and 9 bases stayed unmatched.

The chain uses TRBV5-4 and TRBJ2-3; 8 bases are shared with TRBD2. CDR3 length: 16 residues. The germline CDR1 and CDR2 sequences are SGHNT and YYREEE (reference sequence). Trimming took 3 bases from V and 4 from J; bases not matched to a gene: 10. DNA for the CDR3: TGTGCCAGCAGCTCAGCCGGGACTAGGAGTTCAGATACGCAGTATTTT. As protein: CASSSAGTRSSDTQYF.

The genes are TRBV5-1 and TRBJ1-4; D is ambiguous. Trimming stripped 0 bases from V and 4 bases from J, with 10 bases between. This CDR3 region has 15 residues. Germline CDR1 reads SGHRS; CDR2 reads YFSETQ. CDR3 DNA: TGCGCCAGCAGCTTGGCGGCGCAGGATAATGAAAAACTGTTTTTT. Its translation: CASSLAAQDNEKLFF.

This chain joins TRBV6-6 and TRBJ2-3; the D call may be TRBD1 or TRBD2 (7 bases each). Germline CDR1 is MNHNY and CDR2 is SVGAGI (reference sequence). This CDR3 contains 16 residues. V was trimmed by 2 bases and J by 3 bases, leaving 15 bases between them. Written as DNA, the CDR3 is TGTGCCAGCAGTTACCCGACCAGGGGGGGTACAGATACGCAGTATTTT. Its translation is CASSYPTRGGTDTQYF.

This chain links TRBV6-5 with TRBJ1-4; maybe TRBD1 (6 bases). The V and J ends lost 6 bases and 10 bases respectively, with 12 bases between them. The CDR3 spans 12 residues. From germline, CDR1 is MNHEY and CDR2 SVGAGI. The CDR3, as DNA: TGTGCCAGCAGGGGGGGCGTAGGAAAACTGTTTTTT. The encoded protein is CASRGGVGKLFF.

The chain couples TRBV2 to TRBJ2-2, with D hard to call. The germline V gene encodes CDR1 SNHLY and CDR2 FYNNEI. V gave up 3 bases and J gave up 6 bases, with 8 bases separating them. This CDR3 comprises 13 residues. The CDR3 protein is CASSDSPPGELFF. In DNA form, the CDR3 reads TGTGCCAGCAGTGACTCCCCTCCCGGGGAGCTGTTTTTT.

The gene calls are TRBV6-6 and TRBJ2-6, with no clear D. Trimming cost V 5 bases and J 2 bases, with 7 bases left between them. This CDR3 spans 14 amino acids. CDR1 and CDR2 (germline): MNHNY, SVGAGI (reference sequence). CDR3 residues: CASSPLPGANVLTF. CDR3 bases: TGTGCCAGCAGTCCACTCCCTGGGGCCAACGTCCTGACTTTC.

The rearrangement links TRBV5-1 to TRBJ1-6, with 10 bases that match TRBD1. The CDR3 extends over 15 amino acids. Unmatched junction bases numbered 4, after V lost 0 bases and J lost 10 bases. In germline, CDR1 is SGHRS, CDR2 YFSETQ. The CDR3, as DNA: TGCGCCAGCAGCTTGGGGACAGGGGGACGGTCACCCCTCCACTTT. Residues: CASSLGTGGRSPLHF. The full variable domain, in which reference TRBV5-1 and TRBJ1-6 provide the parts outside the CDR3, is KAGVTQTPRYLIKTRGQQVTLSCSPISGHRSVSWYQQTPGQGLQFLFEYFSETQRNKGNFPGRFSGRQFSNSRSEMNVSTLELGDSALYLCASSLGTGGRSPLHFGNGTRLTVT.

V gene TRBV20-1 combines with J gene TRBJ2-4; weak D call: TRBD1 (6 bases). Germline V CDR1 and CDR2: DFQATT, SNEGSKA (reference sequence). V was clipped by 3 bases and J by 4 bases, with 19 bases between them. There are 16 residues in the CDR3. The CDR3 here is CSASWDNPTPKNIQYF. DNA for the CDR3: TGCAGTGCTAGTTGGGACAACCCCACCCCAAAAAACATTCAGTACTTC.

This rearrangement joins TRBV7-2 to TRBJ2-7; unclear D gene. V was trimmed by 2 bases and J by 2 bases, leaving 7 bases between them. The CDR3 loop spans 13 amino acids. Germline V lookup: CDR1 SGHTA, CDR2 FQGNSA. The CDR3 bases are TGTGCCAGCAGCTTAAGTGCCGCCTACGAGCAGTACTTC. Amino acids: CASSLSAAYEQYF.

The chain is built from TRBV5-1 and TRBJ2-5, with TRBD2 matching 14 bases. Losses at the gene ends were 4 bases for V and 5 bases for J; bases not matched to a gene: 10. The V gene's germline CDR1 is SGHRS and CDR2 YFSETQ. The CDR3 has 17 residues. CDR3 DNA sequence: TGCGCCAGCAGCCTCGGGACTAGCGGGGGTGGAGGCGAGACCCAGTACTTC. Translated, it gives CASSLGTSGGGGETQYF.

The gene calls are TRBV9 and TRBJ2-7; no clear D. Germline CDR1 reads SGDLS; CDR2 reads YYNGEE. The CDR3 spans 14 residues. Trimming stripped 4 bases from V and 5 bases from J, with 16 bases between. In DNA, the CDR3 is TGTGCCAGCAGCCCTAGACTCTCCTCGGACGAGCAGTACTTC. Amino acid sequence: CASSPRLSSDEQYF.

V is TRBV21-1 and J is TRBJ1-6; TRBD1 is the table's D call, not checked against the DNA. TRBV21-1 is an annotated pseudogene. This CDR3 spans 18 amino acids. CDR3 amino acids: CASSPPYDRAKNNSPLHF. CDR3 in DNA: TGTGCCAGCAGCCCCCCCTATGACAGGGCCAAGAATAATTCACCCCTCCACTTT.

The rearrangement links TRBV9 to TRBJ1-2; 8 bases fit TRBD1. Per germline, CDR1 SGDLS and CDR2 YYNGEE. J gave up 8 bases and V 0 bases, and 9 bases lay outside the gene matches. The CDR3 runs to 15 residues. The CDR3 here is CASSVAGTGQTGYTF. The CDR3 nucleotides are TGTGCCAGCAGCGTAGCTGGGACAGGTCAAACGGGCTACACCTTC.

This clone was observed a few times. The V call is TRBV19, the J call TRBJ1-3, with no clear D. This CDR3 has 15 residues. Germline CDR1 and CDR2: LNHDA and SQIVND (reference sequence). The V end was cut by 0 bases, the J end by 5 bases, with 11 bases between. CDR3 nucleotide sequence: TGTGCCAGTAGTATAGATCTGGTAACCCGAAACACCATATATTTT. It is translated as CASSIDLVTRNTIYF.

This rearrangement joins TRBV10-3 to TRBJ1-1; the match to TRBD1 covers 7 bases. Germline CDR1 is ENHRY and CDR2 is SYGVKD. With 2 bases clipped from V and 1 base from J, the junction kept 4 bases outside the gene matches. The CDR3 loop spans 15 amino acids. The CDR3 region is CAISEIGTENTEAFF. In DNA, the CDR3 is TGTGCCATCAGTGAGATAGGGACAGAGAACACTGAAGCTTTCTTT.

CDR3 sequence reads: CAISAGLKSSGNTIYF. The CDR3 DNA is TGTGCCATCAGTGCGGGACTGAAGAGCTCTGGAAACACCATATATTTT. The rearrangement joins TRBV10-3 to TRBJ1-3; tentatively, D is TRBD1 (5 bases). The CDR3 runs 16 residues. Germline V gene lookup returns CDR1 ENHRY and CDR2 SYGVKD. Deletions cut 4 bases from V and 0 bases from J, with 13 bases between.

This clone was recorded a few times. The chain joins TRBV6-6 to TRBJ2-3, with D maybe TRBD1 (6 bases). The CDR3 length is 15 residues. Germline V gene sequence: CDR1 MNHNY, CDR2 SVGAGI (reference sequence). The V and J ends lost 7 bases and 2 bases respectively, with 16 bases between them. This chain's CDR3 is CASTYEGHATDTQYF. The DNA for the CDR3 is TGTGCCAGCACCTACGAGGGACACGCCACAGATACGCAGTATTTT.

The chain employs TRBV5-8 and TRBJ2-2, with 9 bases identical to TRBD1. The CDR3 covers 15 residues. From germline, CDR1 is SGHTS and CDR2 YDEGEE. With V trimmed by 4 bases and J by 7 bases, 8 bases remained unmatched. Written as DNA, the CDR3 is TGTGCCAGCAGCAAATACAGGGGGCTGAACGGGGAGCTGTTTTTT. Its translation: CASSKYRGLNGELFF.

This clone was observed a handful of times. The V gene is TRBV20-1, the J gene TRBJ1-2; no definite D call. The CDR3 covers 10 residues. V was shortened by 6 bases and J by 2 bases, with 4 bases between the two germline ends. In germline, CDR1 is DFQATT, CDR2 SNEGSKA (reference sequence). The CDR3 sequence is CSASNYGYTF. In DNA, the CDR3 is TGCAGTGCATCAAACTATGGCTACACCTTC.